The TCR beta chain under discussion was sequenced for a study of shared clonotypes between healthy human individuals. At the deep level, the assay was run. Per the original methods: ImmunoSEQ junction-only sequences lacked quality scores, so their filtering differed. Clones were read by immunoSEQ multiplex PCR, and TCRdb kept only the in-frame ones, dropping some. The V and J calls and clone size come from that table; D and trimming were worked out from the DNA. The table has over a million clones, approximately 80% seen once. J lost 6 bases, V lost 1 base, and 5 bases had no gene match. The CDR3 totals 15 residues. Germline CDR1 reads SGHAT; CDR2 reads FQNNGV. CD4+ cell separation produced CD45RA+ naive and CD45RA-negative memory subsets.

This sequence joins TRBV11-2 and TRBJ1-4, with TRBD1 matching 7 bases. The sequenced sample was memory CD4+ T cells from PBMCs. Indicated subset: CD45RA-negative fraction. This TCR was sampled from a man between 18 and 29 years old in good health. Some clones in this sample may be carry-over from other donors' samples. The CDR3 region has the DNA TGTGCCAGCAGCTTAGGGGGACAGAGGTATGAAAAACTGTTTTTT. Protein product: CASSLGGQRYEKLFF.